These T cell receptor beta chains were read from a single sample in a study of T cell repertoires in cytomegalovirus infection. Their cognate antigens are unknown. MiXCR, run by TCRdb on the reads, gives a single entry per CDR3 protein. In the table there are under 500,000 distinct CDR3 sequences, about 42% of which are singletons. The starting material was cultured PBMCs, obtained from culture after CMV antigen stimulation. The source is a human donor in good health (CMV status not recorded). Some clones in this sample may be carry-over from other donors' samples. CDR3s include the opening cysteine and the closing phenylalanine or tryptophan. D genes are given only for firm matches. Not every row has a clone size; where given, it reads once, few, many or a size class.

CDR3,DNA,V,size,D,J
CASSVGVRGTDTQYF,TGTGCCAGCAGTGTTGGGGTCAGGGGCACAGATACGCAGTATTTT,TRBV6-1,few,.,TRBJ2-3
CASSHGTEAFF,TGTGCCAGTAGCCATGGAACTGAAGCTTTCTTT,TRBV19,.,.,TRBJ1-1
CASSAAGGPAREQYF,TGTGCCAGCAGTGCCGCGGGAGGGCCGGCTCGGGAGCAGTACTTC,TRBV12-3/TRBV12-4,.,TRBD2,TRBJ2-7
CASLTRGGGNTGELFF,TGTGCCAGCCTCACTCGCGGGGGGGGGAACACCGGGGAGCTGTTTTTT,TRBV27,few,TRBD2,TRBJ2-2
CASSQDRGSGNTIYF,TGTGCCAGCAGCCAGGACAGGGGCTCTGGAAACACCATATATTTT,TRBV7-9,.,TRBD1,TRBJ1-3
CASSQAPRAHDRGEQYF,TGCGCCAGCAGCCAAGCACCTCGCGCTCACGATAGAGGCGAGCAGTACTTC,TRBV4-1,.,.,TRBJ2-7
CAVRGRGTDTQYF,TGTGCCGTGAGGGGCAGGGGCACAGATACGCAGTATTTT,TRBV7-9,.,.,TRBJ2-3
CASSLDGQAPYEQYF,TGTGCCAGCAGCTTGGATGGACAGGCCCCCTACGAGCAGTACTTC,TRBV5-4,.,TRBD1,TRBJ2-7
CASSEAGGFEQYF,TGTGCCAGCAGTGAAGCAGGGGGTTTCGAGCAGTACTTC,TRBV6-1,.,.,TRBJ2-7
CASSLVQDRAYEQYF,TGTGCCAGCAGCTTAGTACAGGACAGGGCCTACGAGCAGTACTTC,TRBV7-2,few,TRBD1,TRBJ2-7
CASSHPRDSNIQYF,TGCGCCAGCAGCCACCCAAGGGACAGTAACATTCAGTACTTC,TRBV4-1,.,TRBD1,TRBJ2-4
CASSHLRSGGRTNTGELFF,TGTGCCAGCAGCCACCTTCGTTCAGGCGGCAGAACGAACACCGGGGAGCTGTTTTTT,TRBV7-9,.,.,TRBJ2-2
CASSTPGQVKETQYF,TGTGCCAGCAGCACGCCAGGACAGGTCAAAGAGACCCAGTACTTC,TRBV7-9,few,TRBD1,TRBJ2-5
CASSRNGPNTGELFF,TGTGCCAGCAGCCGGAACGGCCCGAACACCGGGGAGCTGTTTTTT,TRBV7-2,few,.,TRBJ2-2
CASSSDRGKNEQFF,TGTGCCAGCAGCTCCGACAGGGGTAAGAATGAGCAGTTCTTC,TRBV11-1,.,TRBD1,TRBJ2-1
CASSPIAGFTDTQYF,TGTGCCAGCAGCCCGATTGCGGGGTTTACAGATACGCAGTATTTT,TRBV7-2,many,.,TRBJ2-3
CASSIKQNEGYQPQHF,TGTGCCAGTAGTATAAAACAGAATGAAGGTTATCAGCCCCAGCATTTT,TRBV19,.,.,TRBJ1-5
CASSSGTGRDTEAFF,TGTGCCAGCAGTTCCGGGACAGGGCGAGACACTGAAGCTTTCTTT,TRBV28,few,TRBD1,TRBJ1-1
CASSIGRPSNQPQHF,TGTGCCAGTAGTATAGGGCGACCAAGCAATCAGCCCCAGCATTTT,TRBV19,.,.,TRBJ1-5
CASKTGSDYGYTF,TGTGCCAGCAAAACAGGGTCTGACTATGGCTACACCTTC,TRBV10-3,.,.,TRBJ1-2
CASSLGPRDFNSPLHF,TGTGCCAGCAGCTTGGGACCCCGAGATTTCAATTCACCCCTCCACTTT,TRBV5-4,.,.,TRBJ1-6
CASSFSWRETQYF,TGTGCCAGCAGCTTCTCTTGGCGAGAGACCCAGTACTTC,TRBV7-2,many,.,TRBJ2-5
CASSLGRNRLEAFF,TGTGCCAGCAGCTTGGGACGGAACCGTCTTGAAGCTTTCTTT,TRBV5-8,once,.,TRBJ1-1
CASSLLGDSNQPQHF,TGTGCCAGCAGTTTACTCGGGGATAGCAATCAGCCCCAGCATTTT,TRBV28,.,.,TRBJ1-5
CAYGEYNEQFF,TGTGCCTACGGAGAATACAATGAGCAGTTCTTC,TRBV6-2/TRBV6-3,.,.,TRBJ2-1
CASSRTGKETQYF,TGTGCCAGCAGTAGGACAGGGAAAGAGACCCAGTACTTC,TRBV12-3/TRBV12-4,.,TRBD1,TRBJ2-5
CASSLGAGAVDEQFF,TGTGCCAGCAGTTTGGGAGCGGGAGCGGTGGATGAGCAGTTCTTC,TRBV12-3/TRBV12-4,many,TRBD2,TRBJ2-1
CSKGGARPDTQYF,TGCAGCAAAGGGGGGGCCCGACCAGATACGCAGTATTTT,TRBV20-1,.,.,TRBJ2-3